A single sample gave rise to the 6 T cell receptor beta chains below, sequenced in a study of beta chain features in type 1 diabetes. The whole isolated RNA underwent reverse transcription, so sequencing captured expressed TCRB transcripts. TCRdb's table, derived via immunoSEQ multiplex PCR, lists solely in-frame clones and lacks some. The sample includes about 170,000 clones, roughly 8% of them seen just once. Which antigens these TCRs recognize remains unknown. General observations from the study: Among all four CD4+ subsets, Type 1 diabetes patients had TCRB CDR3s that were moderately but significantly shorter.

Sequenced: central memory CD4+ T cells from blood. The receptors derive from a man in his late teens or twenties with type 1 diabetes.

V usage is TRBV30 and J usage is TRBJ2-1; D perhaps matches TRBD1 (8 bases). Germline CDR1 and CDR2: GTSNPN and SVGIG (reference sequence). The V end was cut by 5 bases, the J end by 4 bases, with 15 bases between. This CDR3 comprises 14 residues. CDR3 coding DNA: TGTGCCTGGCAACAGGGGGGGATTTACAATGAGCAGTTCTTC. As protein: CAWQQGGIYNEQFF.

This chain uses TRBV2 with TRBJ2-5, with 8 bases lining up with TRBD1. The CDR3 has 13 amino acids. CDR1 is SNHLY, CDR2 FYNNEI, per germline. V was clipped by 6 bases and J by 2 bases; unmatched bases: 2. The CDR3 region has the DNA TGTGCCAGCAGCCGGGACAGGCAAGAGACCCAGTACTTC. It is translated as CASSRDRQETQYF.

CDR3 region: CASSEPLANYGYTF. DNA of the CDR3: TGTGCCAGCAGTGAACCGTTAGCTAACTATGGCTACACCTTC. The V call is TRBV25-1, the J call TRBJ1-2; D call uncertain. The V gene's germline CDR1 is MGHDK and CDR2 SYGVNS. With 2 bases removed from V and 0 bases from J, the gap between germline ends came to 7 bases. This CDR3 region has 14 residues.

The sample holds a few counts of this clone. The CDR3: CACLRGNTGELFF. CDR3 DNA: TGTGCCTGCCTCAGGGGTAACACCGGGGAGCTGTTTTTT. This chain links TRBV30 with TRBJ2-2, with D possibly matching TRBD1 (6 bases). This CDR3 is 13 amino acids long. V was pared by 6 bases and J by 2 bases, with 10 bases between. Germline loops: CDR1 GTSNPN, CDR2 SVGIG (reference sequence).

This sequence joins TRBV7-8 and TRBJ2-7; the D gene is possibly TRBD2 (6 bases). The germline V and J ends were trimmed by 5 bases and 2 bases, with 13 bases remaining between them. Germline lookup yields CDR1 SGHVS and CDR2 FQNEAQ. The CDR3 spans 14 residues. The CDR3 DNA is TGTGCCAGCAGCCCGAGGGCGGGGACCTACGAGCAGTACTTC. Translated: CASSPRAGTYEQYF.

The chain combines TRBV7-2 with TRBJ2-5, with 9 nucleotides matching TRBD1. V gave up 6 bases and J gave up 3 bases; unmatched junction bases: 11. The germline gives CDR1 SGHTA, CDR2 FQGNSA. CDR3 size: 16 residues. CDR3 bases: TGTGCCAGCAGGCGTCTGCCGGGACAGGGCGAAGAGACCCAGTACTTC. Translation gives CASRRLPGQGEETQYF.